Following are 32 T cell receptor beta chains from one sample sequenced in a study of cytomegalovirus exposure and HLA in healthy donors (dated by TCRdb to the late 2010s). The library was prepared using the immunoSEQ multiplex PCR assay. For the multiplex PCR, a mixture combining 60 forward primers for TCR Vbeta segments and 13 reverse primers for TCR Jbeta segments was used. TCRdb carries this immuneACCESS record with in-frame sequences only. Its versions omit some clonotypes, under half of them owing to an unresolved V gene in the studies checked, with the rest unexplained. A total of roughly 120,000 clones appear in this sample, 75% to 85% of them only once. The ten largest clones capture 3% to 4% of the sample. Sequenced input: PBMCs. The receptors stem from a male donor in good health and CMV-seronegative.

The chain is built from TRBV7-8 and TRBJ1-1; 9 nucleotides line up with TRBD1. Germline CDR1 SGHVS, CDR2 FQNEAQ. V lost 8 bases and J lost 6; bases outside the gene matches: 16. CDR3 length equals 16 residues. The CDR3 reads CASYNGMVGQGSEAFF. CDR3 bases: TGTGCCAGCTATAATGGGATGGTGGGACAGGGCTCTGAAGCTTTCTTT. The full variable domain, in which reference TRBV7-8 and TRBJ1-1 provide the parts outside the CDR3, is GAGVSQSPRYKVAKRGQDVALRCDPISGHVSLFWYQQALGQGPEFLTYFQNEAQLDKSGLPSDRFFAERPEGSVSTLKIQRTQQEDSAVYLCASYNGMVGQGSEAFFGQGTRLTVV.

V usage is TRBV27 and J usage is TRBJ1-1; D gene unclear. The germline gives CDR1 MNHEY, CDR2 SMNVEV (reference sequence). Trimming took 7 bases from V and 6 from J, leaving 21 bases between them. CDR3 size: 15 residues. The CDR3 here is CASKLLRVEKAEAFF. The CDR3 DNA follows: TGTGCCAGCAAACTTTTACGGGTTGAAAAGGCTGAAGCTTTCTTT.

V usage is TRBV30 and J usage is TRBJ2-2; TRBD1 matches at 8 bases. Trimming cost V 0 bases and J 6 bases; bases outside gene matches: 6. Per germline, CDR1 GTSNPN and CDR2 SVGIG (reference sequence). The CDR3 consists of 15 residues. CDR3 sequence (DNA): TGTGCCTGGAGTGTACTTTCAGGGGGCTCCGGGGAGCTGTTTTTT. Residues: CAWSVLSGGSGELFF.

The V gene is TRBV7-9, the J gene TRBJ2-3; 7 bases are shared with TRBD1. The CDR3 totals 15 residues. Germline CDR1 and CDR2: SEHNR and FQNEAQ (reference sequence). V shed 5 bases and J 1 base; nucleotides not matched to a gene: 6. DNA for the CDR3: TGTGCCAGCAGCCGACCGGGACAGCGCACAGATACGCAGTATTTT. It yields the protein CASSRPGQRTDTQYF.

For this clone: Germline and junction disagree at one end, which may indicate a read error. The chain has TRBV5-1 and TRBJ2-4, with TRBD2 identical over 16 bases. CDR3 length: 17 residues. Per the germline V gene, CDR1 is SGHRS and CDR2 is YFSETQ. The CDR3 is CASSSGTSGRAINIQYF. CDR3 DNA sequence: TGCGCCAGCAGCTCCGGGACTAGCGGGAGGGCCATAAACATTCAGTACTTC.

This clone is categorized as medium-sized. The DNA of the CDR3 is TGTGCCAGCAGCCCCAGGACAGGGGGGGGTTCACCCCTCCACTTT. Encoded protein: CASSPRTGGGSPLHF. V gene TRBV6-1 combines with J gene TRBJ1-6; TRBD1 agrees at 10 bases. This CDR3 contains 15 residues. Germline-derived CDR1 and CDR2 are MNHNS and SASEGT. The V segment lost 6 bases and the J segment 9 bases; nucleotides outside the gene matches: 8.

This clone was detected only a few times. Other DNA sequences in the sample encode the same CDR3. Written as DNA, the CDR3 is TGTGCCAGTTCGCAGGGGGACTATGGCTACACCTTC. This codes for CASSQGDYGYTF. This chain links TRBV19 with TRBJ1-2; TRBD1 agrees at 7 bases. Germline V gene sequence: CDR1 LNHDA, CDR2 SQIVND (reference sequence). CDR3 length: 12 residues. The V gene end was trimmed by 8 bases and the J gene end by 3 bases; junction bases not matched to a gene: 3.

The chain recombines TRBV11-2 with TRBJ1-1; D is unclear. The V and J ends lost 1 base and 5 bases respectively, with 11 bases between them. This CDR3 is 14 amino acids long. CDR1 SGHAT and CDR2 FQNNGV come from the germline V gene. In nucleotides, the CDR3 is TGTGCCAGCAGCTTAGGACTCCGAAGGACTGAAGCTTTCTTT. Protein: CASSLGLRRTEAFF. Full variable domain (rest looked up from reference TRBV11-2 and TRBJ1-1): EAGVAQSPRYKIIEKRQSVAFWCNPISGHATLYWYQQILGQGPKLLIQFQNNGVVDDSQLPKDRFSAERLKGVDSTLKIQPAKLEDSAVYLCASSLGLRRTEAFFGQGTRLTVV.

The gene calls are TRBV6-5 and TRBJ1-2, with 7 nucleotides matching TRBD1. CDR1 is MNHEY and CDR2 is SVGAGI in the germline V gene. J lost 6 bases, V lost 4 bases, and 11 bases had no gene match. This CDR3 has 15 residues. The CDR3: CASSSLQGRRDGYTF. The CDR3 DNA sequence: TGTGCCAGCAGTTCCTTACAGGGGCGCCGGGATGGCTACACCTTC.

This clone was observed a handful of times. The chain joins TRBV5-1 to TRBJ1-1, with unresolved D. This CDR3 is built from 14 residues. CDR1 and CDR2 from the germline V gene are SGHRS and YFSETQ. V was cut by 1 base and J by 2 bases, with 9 bases left in between. DNA for the CDR3: TGCGCCAGCAGCTTGACAGCCAAAAACACTGAAGCTTTCTTT. This codes for CASSLTAKNTEAFF. The full variable domain, in which reference TRBV5-1 and TRBJ1-1 provide the parts outside the CDR3, is KAGVTQTPRYLIKTRGQQVTLSCSPISGHRSVSWYQQTPGQGLQFLFEYFSETQRNKGNFPGRFSGRQFSNSRSEMNVSTLELGDSALYLCASSLTAKNTEAFFGQGTRLTVV.

The rearrangement links TRBV13 to TRBJ2-5, with 8 nucleotides matching TRBD1. V was pared by 5 bases and J by 7 bases, with 12 bases of the junction left unmatched. This CDR3 contains 15 residues. CDR1 is PRHDT, CDR2 FYEKMQ, per germline (reference sequence). CDR3 protein: CASSPGGATRGTQYF. In nucleotides, the CDR3 is TGTGCCAGCAGCCCAGGGGGCGCAACCAGAGGGACCCAGTACTTC.

The genes are TRBV30 and TRBJ2-3; D perhaps matches TRBD2 (5 bases). CDR1 and CDR2 (germline): GTSNPN, SVGIG (reference sequence). Deletions cut 0 bases from V and 8 bases from J, with 15 bases between. This CDR3 comprises 14 residues. The CDR3 region has the DNA TGTGCCTGGAGTGTAAGCAGGTATAGCGTTACGCAGTATTTT. Translating it yields CAWSVSRYSVTQYF.

The chain uses TRBV5-1 and TRBJ2-7, with 8 bases lining up with TRBD2. Germline V gives CDR1 SGHRS, CDR2 YFSETQ. J gave up 3 bases and V 5 bases, and 10 bases lay outside the gene matches. This CDR3 spans 15 amino acids. CDR3 loop: CASRPSGLAGYEQYF. CDR3 nucleotide sequence: TGCGCCAGCAGGCCCTCAGGGCTAGCGGGCTACGAGCAGTACTTC.

V gene TRBV30 combines with J gene TRBJ1-6; D is unclear. This CDR3 region has 15 residues. Germline CDR1 is GTSNPN and CDR2 is SVGIG (reference sequence). Deletions cut 1 base from V and 5 bases from J, with 12 bases between. CDR3 loop: CAWSAGTPDNSPLHF. Written as DNA, the CDR3 is TGTGCCTGGAGTGCTGGCACGCCCGATAATTCACCCCTCCACTTT. Looking up the rest from reference TRBV30 and TRBJ1-6 gives the full variable domain: SQTIHQWPATLVQPVGSPLSLECTVEGTSNPNLYWYRQAAGRGLQLLFYSVGIGQISSEVPQNLSASRPQDRQFILSSKKLLLSDSGFYLCAWSAGTPDNSPLHFGNGTRLTVT.

This clone was seen more than once but under ten times. The genes are TRBV7-9 and TRBJ2-7, with D maybe TRBD1 (5 bases). The CDR3 has 12 amino acids. V lost 3 bases and J 6 bases, leaving 9 bases between the germline ends. CDR1 is SEHNR and CDR2 is FQNEAQ in the germline V gene (reference sequence). CDR3 nucleotide sequence: TGTGCCAGCAGCTTGCAGGGTGGCGAGCAGTACTTC. The encoded protein is CASSLQGGEQYF.

The gene calls are TRBV19 and TRBJ1-1, with D possibly being TRBD1 (5 bases). CDR1 and CDR2 (germline): LNHDA, SQIVND (reference sequence). Between the trimmed V and J ends, which lost 5 bases and 3 bases, there was a span of 16 bases. The CDR3 contains 15 residues. The CDR3, as DNA: TGTGCCAGTAGTGGCCCAGGGTGGTATGACACTGAAGCTTTCTTT. It codes for CASSGPGWYDTEAFF.

The rearrangement joins TRBV6-5 to TRBJ1-1; tentatively, D is TRBD1 (5 bases). CDR3 length equals 13 residues. V gave up 9 bases and J gave up 3 bases, with 14 bases separating them. Germline V gene lookup returns CDR1 MNHEY and CDR2 SVGAGI. The CDR3, as DNA: TGTGCCAGTCGCTGGGGCCGGGACACTGAAGCTTTCTTT. The encoded protein is CASRWGRDTEAFF.

CDR3 bases: TGTGCCAGCAGCCAAGGAGCAGCTAGCGGTAGAACCAATGAGCAGTTCTTC. As protein: CASSQGAASGRTNEQFF. The V gene is TRBV4-2, the J gene TRBJ2-1; 7 bases fit TRBD2. Germline values: CDR1 LGHNA, CDR2 YNFKEQ. This CDR3 contains 17 residues. V lost 1 base to trimming and J lost 6 bases; unmatched junction nucleotides: 12.

CDR3 sequence reads: CASSLSRSGQGNTIYF. CDR3 bases: TGTGCCAGTAGTTTAAGCCGAAGCGGGCAAGGGAACACCATATATTTT. The chain uses TRBV19 and TRBJ1-3; D is uncertain. Trimming stripped 5 bases from V and 7 bases from J, with 21 bases between. Germline loops: CDR1 LNHDA, CDR2 SQIVND (reference sequence). The length of the CDR3 is 16 residues.

CDR3 in amino acids: CASSFKRAGGTDTQYF. The DNA for the CDR3 is TGTGCCAGCAGTTTCAAGCGAGCGGGGGGCACAGATACGCAGTATTTT. The chain has TRBV6-5 and TRBJ2-3; 8 bases are shared with TRBD2. J was trimmed by 1 base and V by 4 bases; bases with no gene match: 7. This CDR3 contains 16 residues. CDR1 is MNHEY, CDR2 SVGAGI, per germline.

The chain recombines TRBV29-1 with TRBJ2-1, with 10 bases identical to TRBD2. The V gene end was trimmed by 7 bases and the J gene end by 3 bases; junction bases not matched to a gene: 15. From germline, CDR1 is SQVTM and CDR2 ANQGSEA. The CDR3 runs 17 residues. CDR3: CSAGGRVAGGFYNEQFF. The CDR3 DNA reads TGCAGCGCCGGGGGGAGGGTAGCGGGAGGTTTCTACAATGAGCAGTTCTTC.

This chain links TRBV7-2 with TRBJ1-1, with TRBD1 matching over 8 bases. V dropped 3 bases and J dropped 4; count of bases not matched to a gene: 4. This CDR3 has 14 residues. The germline V gene has CDR1 SGHTA and CDR2 FQGNSA. The CDR3 nucleotides read TGTGCCAGCAGCTTCAGGACAGGGATCACTGAAGCTTTCTTT. Translation gives CASSFRTGITEAFF.

The CDR3 here is CASRGGDLYNEQFF. CDR3 DNA: TGCGCCAGCAGGGGGGGGGACCTCTACAATGAGCAGTTCTTC. The chain recombines TRBV10-2 with TRBJ2-1; 7 positions agree with TRBD2. The CDR3 spans 14 residues. Germline V gives CDR1 WSHSY, CDR2 SAAADI. The V and J ends lost 6 bases and 3 bases, in that order; junction bases with no gene match: 5.

This chain links TRBV5-1 with TRBJ2-7; D is possibly TRBD1 (6 bases). The V end was cut by 1 base, the J end by 4 bases, with 6 bases between. This CDR3 contains 12 residues. Germline V gene lookup returns CDR1 SGHRS and CDR2 YFSETQ. CDR3 coding DNA: TGCGCCAGCAGCTTGAGGGGGTACGAGCAGTACTTC. Amino acids: CASSLRGYEQYF.

A remark on this clone: The identical CDR3 is also encoded by other nucleotide sequences in the sample. J is TRBJ1-3 and V is TRBV6-5; D call uncertain. Trimming cost V 6 bases and J 0 bases, with 12 bases left between them. The CDR3 covers 15 residues. The V gene's germline CDR1 is MNHEY and CDR2 SVGAGI. CDR3 DNA: TGTGCCAGCAGCTTTGGGCTTTACTCTGGAAACACCATATATTTT. This gives the protein CASSFGLYSGNTIYF.

The J gene is TRBJ2-7, the V gene TRBV6-5; perhaps TRBD2 as D (5 bases). Trimming stripped 4 bases from V and 0 bases from J, with 13 bases between. The CDR3 runs to 15 residues. Germline V lookup: CDR1 MNHEY, CDR2 SVGAGI. The DNA of the CDR3 is TGTGCCAGCAGTTTCCAGGAGGCGAGCTCCTACGAGCAGTACTTC. It is translated as CASSFQEASSYEQYF.

The chain employs TRBV9 and TRBJ1-5; D unresolved. Germline CDR1 SGDLS, CDR2 YYNGEE. This CDR3 has 15 residues. Trimming pared 0 bases from V and 6 bases from J, leaving 13 bases between. CDR3 DNA: TGTGCCAGCAGCGTAGAAGGCATAGGGAGTCAGCCCCAGCATTTT. Translation gives CASSVEGIGSQPQHF. Drawing the rest from reference TRBV9 and TRBJ1-5, the complete variable domain is DSGVTQTPKHLITATGQRVTLRCSPRSGDLSVYWYQQSLDQGLQFLIQYYNGEERAKGNILERFSAQQFPDLHSELNLSSLELGDSALYFCASSVEGIGSQPQHFGDGTRLSIL.

This chain's CDR3 is CASSFLETQYF. The CDR3 DNA is TGTGCCAGCAGTTTCCTTGAGACCCAGTACTTC. The genes are TRBV6-5 and TRBJ2-5; D remains ambiguous. CDR3 length equals 11 residues. Germline values: CDR1 MNHEY, CDR2 SVGAGI. V was clipped by 4 bases and J by 5 bases, with 5 bases between them.

The CDR3 region has the DNA TGTGCCAGCAGAACTAGCGGGGGGGCCTATACGCAGTATTTT. Its translation is CASRTSGGAYTQYF. The rearrangement links TRBV6-1 to TRBJ2-3, with TRBD2 matching over 13 bases. The germline V gene has CDR1 MNHNS and CDR2 SASEGT. This CDR3 is built from 14 residues. With V trimmed by 6 bases and J by 7 bases, 4 bases remained unmatched.

J is TRBJ2-1 and V is TRBV19; TRBD2 matches 8 bases. CDR3 length: 15 residues. Germline values: CDR1 LNHDA, CDR2 SQIVND (reference sequence). V shed 5 bases, J shed 4 bases, and the junction held 7 bases outside the gene matches. CDR3 residues: CASSAGGARYNEQFF. The DNA of the CDR3 is TGTGCCAGTAGTGCCGGGGGGGCCCGATACAATGAGCAGTTCTTC.

V gene TRBV28 combines with J gene TRBJ2-7; a weak D match, TRBD2 (5 bases). The germline V gene encodes CDR1 MDHEN and CDR2 SYDVKM. Between the trimmed V and J ends, which lost 4 bases and 2 bases, there was a span of 9 bases. This CDR3 contains 13 residues. CDR3 sequence: CASSSPGAYEQYF. The CDR3 DNA reads as TGTGCCAGCAGTTCCCCCGGGGCCTACGAGCAGTACTTC. The full variable domain, with the rest looked up from reference TRBV28 and TRBJ2-7, is DVKVTQSSRYLVKRTGEKVFLECVQDMDHENMFWYRQDPGLGLRLIYFSYDVKMKEKGDIPEGYSVSREKKERFSLILESASTNQTSMYLCASSSPGAYEQYFGPGTRLTVT.

The V and J genes are TRBV5-6 and TRBJ2-5; 9 positions match TRBD1. The end of the DNA fits TRBJ2-7 better, so the J call may be wrong. This CDR3 is 14 amino acids long. From germline, CDR1 is SGHDT and CDR2 YYEEEE. The CDR3 loop is CASSSGTGTYEQYF. In DNA form, the CDR3 reads TGTGCCAGCAGCTCTGGGACAGGGACCTACGAGCAGTACTTC.